The table lists the clone carrying this TCR beta chain with a few counts. Using its own MiXCR run on the RT-PCR reads, TCRdb lists one record per CDR3 protein. This sample has under 170,000 distinct CDR3 sequences, with about two fifths found just once. The record originates from a study of patients and donors after allogeneic stem cell transplantation. The germline V gene has CDR1 SGHRS and CDR2 YFSETQ. The CDR3 covers 14 residues. V lost 4 bases and J lost 5, with 15 bases in between. The sequenced sample consisted of blood, either unsorted or a sorted T cell fraction (not recorded which). This receptor was taken from a human donor who was either an allogeneic HSCT recipient or a stem cell or donor lymphocyte infusion donor (not recorded which). It is not recorded whose cells these are; they may come from a transplant donor. V gene TRBV5-1 combines with J gene TRBJ2-5; the D is unclear. The CDR3 nucleotides read TGCGCCAGCAGCCTGGACCATACGAGGGAGACCCAGTACTTC. Translating it yields CASSLDHTRETQYF.